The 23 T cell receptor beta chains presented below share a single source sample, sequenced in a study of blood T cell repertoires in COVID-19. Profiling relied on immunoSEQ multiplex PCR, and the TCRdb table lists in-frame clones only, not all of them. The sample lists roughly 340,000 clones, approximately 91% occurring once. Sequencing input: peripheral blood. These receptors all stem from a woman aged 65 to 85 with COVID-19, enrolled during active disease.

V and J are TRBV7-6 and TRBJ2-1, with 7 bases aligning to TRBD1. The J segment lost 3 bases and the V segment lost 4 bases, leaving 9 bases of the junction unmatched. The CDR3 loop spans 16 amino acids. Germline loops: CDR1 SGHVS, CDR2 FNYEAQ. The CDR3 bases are TGTGCCAGCAGCTCGGCTGGGCAGGGGGTCTACAATGAGCAGTTCTTC. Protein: CASSSAGQGVYNEQFF.

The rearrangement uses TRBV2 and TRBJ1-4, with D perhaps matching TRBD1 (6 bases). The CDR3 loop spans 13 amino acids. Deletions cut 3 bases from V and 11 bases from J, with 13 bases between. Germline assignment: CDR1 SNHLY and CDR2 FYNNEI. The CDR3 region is CASSDSQRGKLFF. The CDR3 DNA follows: TGTGCCAGCAGTGACTCTCAAAGGGGGAAACTGTTTTTT. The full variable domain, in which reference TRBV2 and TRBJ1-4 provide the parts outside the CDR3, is EPEVTQTPSHQVTQMGQEVILRCVPISNHLYFYWYRQILGQKVEFLVSFYNNEISEKSEIFDDQFSVERPDGSNFTLKIRSTKLEDSAMYFCASSDSQRGKLFFGSGTQLSVL.

CDR3 DNA: TGTGCCTGGAGTGACCCATTCCGGAGGGGGAACACTGAAGCTTTCTTT. It translates to CAWSDPFRRGNTEAFF. This chain links TRBV30 with TRBJ1-1; D perhaps matches TRBD1 (5 bases). There are 16 residues in the CDR3. Deletions cut 1 base from V and 1 base from J, with 16 bases between. Germline loops: CDR1 GTSNPN, CDR2 SVGIG (reference sequence).

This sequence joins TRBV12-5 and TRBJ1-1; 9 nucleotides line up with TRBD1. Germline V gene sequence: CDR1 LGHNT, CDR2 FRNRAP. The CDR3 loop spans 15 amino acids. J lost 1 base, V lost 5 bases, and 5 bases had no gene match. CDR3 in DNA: TGTGCTAGTGGTCAGGGACAGGGAACGAACACTGAAGCTTTCTTT. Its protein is CASGQGQGTNTEAFF.

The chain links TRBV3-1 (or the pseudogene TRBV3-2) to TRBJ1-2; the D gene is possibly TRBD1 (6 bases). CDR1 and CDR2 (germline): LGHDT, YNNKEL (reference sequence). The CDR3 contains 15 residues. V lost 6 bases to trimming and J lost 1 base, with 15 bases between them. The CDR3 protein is CASRPGRGVNYGYTF. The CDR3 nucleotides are TGTGCCAGCAGGCCGGGCAGGGGAGTTAACTATGGCTACACCTTC.

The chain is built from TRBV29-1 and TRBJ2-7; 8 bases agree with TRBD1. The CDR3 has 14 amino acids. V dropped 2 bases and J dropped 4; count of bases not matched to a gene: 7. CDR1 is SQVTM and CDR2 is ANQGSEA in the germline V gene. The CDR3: CSVEMRQGTYEQYF. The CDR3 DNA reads TGCAGCGTTGAAATGAGACAGGGGACTTACGAGCAGTACTTC.

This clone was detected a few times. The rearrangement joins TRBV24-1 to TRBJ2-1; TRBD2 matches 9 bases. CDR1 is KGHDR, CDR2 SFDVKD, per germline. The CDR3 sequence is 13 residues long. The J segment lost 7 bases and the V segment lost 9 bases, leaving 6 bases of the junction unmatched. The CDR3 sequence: CATGGLARNEQFF. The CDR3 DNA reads TGTGCCACCGGGGGACTAGCAAGGAATGAGCAGTTCTTC.

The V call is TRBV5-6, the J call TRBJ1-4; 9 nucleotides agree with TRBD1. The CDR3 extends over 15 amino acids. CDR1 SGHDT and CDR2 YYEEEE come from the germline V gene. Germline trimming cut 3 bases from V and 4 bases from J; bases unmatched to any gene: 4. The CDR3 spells CASSWGQGLNEKLFF. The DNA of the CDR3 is TGTGCCAGCAGCTGGGGACAGGGCCTTAATGAAAAACTGTTTTTT.

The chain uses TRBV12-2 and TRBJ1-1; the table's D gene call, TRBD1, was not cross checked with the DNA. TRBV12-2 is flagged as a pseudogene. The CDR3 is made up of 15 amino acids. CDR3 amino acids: CASRLETGKNTEAFF. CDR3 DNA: TGTGCAAGTCGCTTAGAGACAGGGAAGAACACTGAAGCTTTCTTT.

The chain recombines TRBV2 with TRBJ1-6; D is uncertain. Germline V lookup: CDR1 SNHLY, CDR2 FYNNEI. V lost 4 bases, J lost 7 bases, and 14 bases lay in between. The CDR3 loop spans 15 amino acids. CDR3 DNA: TGTGCCAGCAGTGTAGAACAGTCCGTCAATTCACCCCTCCACTTT. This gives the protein CASSVEQSVNSPLHF.

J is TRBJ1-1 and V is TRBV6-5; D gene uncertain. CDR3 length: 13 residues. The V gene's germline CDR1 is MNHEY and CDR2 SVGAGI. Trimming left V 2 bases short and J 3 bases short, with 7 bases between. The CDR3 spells CASSYGRDTEAFF. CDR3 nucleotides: TGTGCCAGCAGTTACGGGAGGGACACTGAAGCTTTCTTT.

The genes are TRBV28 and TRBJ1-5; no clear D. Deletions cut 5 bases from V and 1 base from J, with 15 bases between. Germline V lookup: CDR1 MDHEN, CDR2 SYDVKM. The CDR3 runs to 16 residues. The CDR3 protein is CASSALHRSSNQPQHF. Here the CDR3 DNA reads TGTGCCAGCAGTGCCCTCCACCGAAGCAGCAATCAGCCCCAGCATTTT.

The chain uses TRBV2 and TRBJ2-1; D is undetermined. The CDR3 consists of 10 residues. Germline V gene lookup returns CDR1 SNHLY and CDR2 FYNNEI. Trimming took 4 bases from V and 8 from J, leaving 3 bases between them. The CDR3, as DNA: TGTGCCAGCAGTGTCTATGAGCAGTTCTTC. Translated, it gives CASSVYEQFF.

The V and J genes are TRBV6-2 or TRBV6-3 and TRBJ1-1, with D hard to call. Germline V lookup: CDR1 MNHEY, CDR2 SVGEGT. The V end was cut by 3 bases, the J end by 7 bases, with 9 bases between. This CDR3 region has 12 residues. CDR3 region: CASSYTVREAFF. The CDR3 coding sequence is TGTGCCAGCAGTTATACGGTTCGTGAAGCTTTCTTT.

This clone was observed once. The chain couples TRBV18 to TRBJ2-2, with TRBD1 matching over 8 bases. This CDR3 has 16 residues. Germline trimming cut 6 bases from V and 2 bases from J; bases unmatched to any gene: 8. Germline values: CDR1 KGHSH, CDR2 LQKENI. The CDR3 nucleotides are TGTGCCAGCTCCCAGGACAGGGCCCTAAACACCGGGGAGCTGTTTTTT. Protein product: CASSQDRALNTGELFF.

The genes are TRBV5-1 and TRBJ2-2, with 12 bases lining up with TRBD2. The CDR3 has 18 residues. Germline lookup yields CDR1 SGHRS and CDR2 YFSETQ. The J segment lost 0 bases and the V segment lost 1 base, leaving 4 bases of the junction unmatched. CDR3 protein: CASSLQLAGGTNTGELFF. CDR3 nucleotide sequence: TGCGCCAGCAGCTTGCAACTAGCGGGGGGAACGAACACCGGGGAGCTGTTTTTT. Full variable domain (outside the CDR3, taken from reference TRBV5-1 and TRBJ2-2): KAGVTQTPRYLIKTRGQQVTLSCSPISGHRSVSWYQQTPGQGLQFLFEYFSETQRNKGNFPGRFSGRQFSNSRSEMNVSTLELGDSALYLCASSLQLAGGTNTGELFFGEGSRLTVL.

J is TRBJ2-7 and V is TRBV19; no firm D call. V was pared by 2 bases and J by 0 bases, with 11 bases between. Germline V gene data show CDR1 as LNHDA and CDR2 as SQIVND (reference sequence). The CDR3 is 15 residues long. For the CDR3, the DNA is TGTGCCAGTAGTATATCGGCGGATTACTCCTACGAGCAGTACTTC. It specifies CASSISADYSYEQYF.

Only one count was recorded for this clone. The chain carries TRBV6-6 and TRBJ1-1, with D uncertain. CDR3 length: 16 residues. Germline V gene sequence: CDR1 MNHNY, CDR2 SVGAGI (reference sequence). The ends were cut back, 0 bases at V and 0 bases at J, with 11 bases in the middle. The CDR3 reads CASSYSGVGMNTEAFF. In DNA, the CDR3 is TGTGCCAGCAGTTACTCGGGAGTTGGGATGAACACTGAAGCTTTCTTT.

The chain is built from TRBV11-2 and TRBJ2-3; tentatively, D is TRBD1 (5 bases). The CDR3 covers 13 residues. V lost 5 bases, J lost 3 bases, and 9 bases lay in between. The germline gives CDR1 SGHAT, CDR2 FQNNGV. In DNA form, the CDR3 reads TGTGCCAGCAGCCCGCCAGGGACAGATACGCAGTATTTT. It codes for CASSPPGTDTQYF.

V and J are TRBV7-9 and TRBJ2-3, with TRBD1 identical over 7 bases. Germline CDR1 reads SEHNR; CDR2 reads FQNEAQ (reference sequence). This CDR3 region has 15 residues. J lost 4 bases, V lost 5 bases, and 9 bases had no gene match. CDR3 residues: CASSLTGAGSDTQYF. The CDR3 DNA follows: TGTGCCAGCAGCCTCACAGGGGCGGGTTCAGATACGCAGTATTTT.

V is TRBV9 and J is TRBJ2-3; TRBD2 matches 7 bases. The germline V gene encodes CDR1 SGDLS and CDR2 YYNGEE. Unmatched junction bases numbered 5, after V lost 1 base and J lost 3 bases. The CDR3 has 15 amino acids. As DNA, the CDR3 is TGTGCCAGCAGCGTATGGGGCGGGGGTACAGATACGCAGTATTTT. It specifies CASSVWGGGTDTQYF.

The CDR3 bases are TGTGCCAGCAGCAGATTACTAGCCACCAACCAAGAGACCCAGTACTTC. It encodes CASSRLLATNQETQYF. The rearrangement joins TRBV7-9 to TRBJ2-5; a possible D gene is TRBD2 (6 bases). The CDR3 has 16 residues. CDR1 and CDR2 from the germline V gene are SEHNR and FQNEAQ (reference sequence). V was shortened by 5 bases and J by 0 bases, with 16 bases between the two germline ends.

CDR3 loop: CASRSNRGSDETQYF. The DNA of the CDR3 is TGTGCCAGCAGATCCAACAGGGGGTCGGATGAGACCCAGTACTTC. This chain joins TRBV2 and TRBJ2-5; 8 bases agree with TRBD1. This CDR3 has 15 amino acids. CDR1 is SNHLY, CDR2 FYNNEI, per germline. V lost 6 bases and J lost 5; bases outside the gene matches: 11.